One TCR beta chain is described in this entry. Only a few counts were recorded for this clone. Its antigen target is currently unknown. Qualities for individual bases were not recorded, and no much larger clone is one base off. Before undergoing thyroid surgery, none of the patients had been given any kind of treatment. Using T-cell receptor beta sequencing, the researchers looked back retrospectively at clinical samples from patients, gathered between about 2011 and 2018. The data were taken from a study of metastatic and nonmetastatic thyroid tumors (dated by TCRdb to the early 2020s). With regard to the full study: Repertoires were compared across peripheral blood and tumor or nodule tissue samples from malignant and benign thyroid patients. General study outcomes and caveats: In both blood and tumor samples, malignant tumors were reported to have significantly higher TCR beta diversity than benign nodules.

The library relied on PCR. Sequencing was performed on an Illumina HiSeq 4000. High-throughput sequencing was used to profile the CDR3 region of the TCR beta-chain in every patient. The study's own analysis went as follows. A classifier to discriminate distant-metastatic papillary thyroid cancer patients was built from CDR3 differences across clinicopathological groups. The Shannon index was used to assess repertoire diversity, and the Morisita-Horn index was used to assess tumor-blood repertoire similarity. TCRdb reran the public reads through fastp at Q25 and MiXCR, keeping productive beta chains. TCRdb, not the authors, supplied the V and J calls. This sample comprises some 93,000 clones, more than 9.5% of them detected only once. Of the sample, over 9% falls within the top ten clones. From cysteine to phenylalanine, the CDR3 is 14 amino acids long. CDR3 DNA is the only sequence kept; it has 42 bases, read in frame from the first base. Relative to germline, V is 6 bases shorter and J is 1 base shorter, with 12 bases between their ends. As encoded in the germline V gene, CDR1 is MNHNS while CDR2 is SASEGT.

The chain uses TRBV6-1 and TRBJ1-1; confidence is insufficient to name the D gene. Sequences were obtained from blood. This sequence was found in a female donor with papillary thyroid cancer or a benign thyroid nodule (not recorded which). Some clones in this sample may be carry-over from other donors' samples. The DNA sequence is as follows: TGTGCCAGCAGAGAGGACGGTGGGAACACTGAAGCTTTCTTT. The translation is CASREDGGNTEAFF.